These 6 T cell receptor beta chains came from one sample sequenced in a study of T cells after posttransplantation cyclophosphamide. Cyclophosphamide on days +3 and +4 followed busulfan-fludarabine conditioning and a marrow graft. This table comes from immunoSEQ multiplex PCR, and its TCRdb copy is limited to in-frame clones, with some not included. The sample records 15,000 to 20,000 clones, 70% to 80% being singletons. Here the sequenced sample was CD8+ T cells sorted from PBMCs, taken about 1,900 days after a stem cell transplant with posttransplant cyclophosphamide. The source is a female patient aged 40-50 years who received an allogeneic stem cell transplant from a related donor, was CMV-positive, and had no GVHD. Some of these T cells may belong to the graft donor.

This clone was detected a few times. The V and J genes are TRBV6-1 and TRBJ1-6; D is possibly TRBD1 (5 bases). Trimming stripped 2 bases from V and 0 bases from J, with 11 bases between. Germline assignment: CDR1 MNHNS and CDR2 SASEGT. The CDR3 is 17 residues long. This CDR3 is CASSEWDFVSYNSPLHF. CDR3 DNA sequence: TGTGCCAGCAGTGAATGGGACTTCGTCTCCTATAATTCACCCCTCCACTTT.

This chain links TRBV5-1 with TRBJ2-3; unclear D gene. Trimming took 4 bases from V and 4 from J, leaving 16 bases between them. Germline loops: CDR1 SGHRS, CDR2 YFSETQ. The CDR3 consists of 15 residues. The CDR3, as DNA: TGCGCCAGCAGCCCGAAAACAGAGTTCCCAGATACGCAGTATTTT. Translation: CASSPKTEFPDTQYF.

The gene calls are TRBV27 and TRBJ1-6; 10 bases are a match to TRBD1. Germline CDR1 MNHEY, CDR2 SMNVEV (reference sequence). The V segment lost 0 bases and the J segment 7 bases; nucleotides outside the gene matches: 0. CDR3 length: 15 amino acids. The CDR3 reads CASSLSDRGNSPLHF. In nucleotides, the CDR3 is TGTGCCAGCAGTTTATCGGACAGGGGGAATTCACCCCTCCACTTT.

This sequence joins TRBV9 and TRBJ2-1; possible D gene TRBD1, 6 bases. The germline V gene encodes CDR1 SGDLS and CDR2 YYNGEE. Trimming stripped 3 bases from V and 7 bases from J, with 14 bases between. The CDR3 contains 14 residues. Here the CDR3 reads CASSAPGVRNEQFF. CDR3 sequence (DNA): TGTGCCAGCAGCGCCCCAGGGGTCCGGAATGAGCAGTTCTTC.

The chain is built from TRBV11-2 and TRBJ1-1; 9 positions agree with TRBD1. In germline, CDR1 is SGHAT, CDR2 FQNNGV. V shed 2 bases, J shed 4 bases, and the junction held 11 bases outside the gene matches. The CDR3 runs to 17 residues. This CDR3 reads CASSLFRGQGIGTEAFF. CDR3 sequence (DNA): TGTGCCAGCAGCTTATTCCGGGGACAGGGTATAGGCACTGAAGCTTTCTTT.

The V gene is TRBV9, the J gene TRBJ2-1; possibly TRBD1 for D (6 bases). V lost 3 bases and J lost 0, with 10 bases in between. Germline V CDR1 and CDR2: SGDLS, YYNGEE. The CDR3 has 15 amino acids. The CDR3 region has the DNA TGTGCCAGCAGCGCCACAGGGTACTCCTACAATGAGCAGTTCTTC. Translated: CASSATGYSYNEQFF.